The clone carrying this T cell receptor beta chain showed up just a few times. Its antigen remains unidentified. The CDR3 spans 16 residues. The V and J ends lost 0 bases and 0 bases respectively, with 9 bases between them. Germline CDR1 MNHEY, CDR2 SVGAGI. This sample stems from a study of STAT3 mutations in large granular lymphocyte leukemia. Study at large: More than half of T-LGLL patients received immunosuppressive therapy.

Assay used: immunoSEQ multiplex PCR; TCRdb lists only in-frame clones, some missing. Counted here are 1,500 to 2,000 clones, 55% occurring once; the ten biggest clones make up nearly 35%. Findings and limits, study-wide: At least one immunodominant TCR beta clonotype appeared in every T-cell large granular lymphocyte leukemia patient. A small but highly pathogenic clone may have been missed.

This rearrangement joins TRBV6-5 to TRBJ1-5; D is uncertain. The specimen sequenced was peripheral blood mononuclear cells. The TCR comes from a man aged 55 to 70 with T-cell large granular lymphocyte leukemia. Some clones in this sample may be carry-over from other donors' samples. Written as DNA, the CDR3 is TGTGCCAGCAGTTACTCGTGGGAGAATAGCAATCAGCCCCAGCATTTT. It translates to CASSYSWENSNQPQHF.